The rows below give T cell receptor beta chains drawn from one sample of a study of T cells after yellow fever vaccination. TCRdb reanalysed the 5' RACE reads using MiXCR and keeps one entry per CDR3 protein. The sample comprises more than 90,000 distinct CDR3 sequences, around 7.2% of which are singletons, and 2.5% to 3.5% rests with the top ten. The starting material was CD4+ T cells sorted from PBMCs, obtained more than 40 days after the first yellow fever vaccination. The origin of the receptors is a man aged 18-30 years who received the YFV17D yellow fever vaccine. Each CDR3 is given with its conserved first and last residue. D genes are given only for firm matches. Rows give clone size only sometimes, using once, few, many, or a class for an expanded clone.

DNA: TGTGCCAGTAGTGACGCCAGGAGGATGAACACTGAAGCTTTCTTT; CDR3: CASSDARRMNTEAFF; V: TRBV19; D: .; J: TRBJ1-1; size: few; length: 15
DNA: TGTGCCGGCGGGACTATCAGTGAGCAGTTCTTC; CDR3: CAGGTISEQFF; V: TRBV2; D: TRBD2; J: TRBJ2-1; size: many; length: 11
DNA: TGTGCCAGCAGTGAGGGGGGGCGTAGCACAGATACGCAGTATTTT; CDR3: CASSEGGRSTDTQYF; V: TRBV12-3/TRBV12-4; D: .; J: TRBJ2-3; size: many; length: 15
DNA: TGTGCCAGCAGGTCTTTGACAGGGGGCGGATCACCCCTCCACTTT; CDR3: CASRSLTGGGSPLHF; V: TRBV12-3/TRBV12-4; D: TRBD1; J: TRBJ1-6; size: many; length: 15
DNA: TGTGCCAGTAGTATAATCTACGGAAGAACCTCCTACAATGAGCAGTTCTTC; CDR3: CASSIIYGRTSYNEQFF; V: TRBV19; D: .; J: TRBJ2-1; size: .; length: 17
DNA: TGTGCCAGCAGCTTAGCGGGGGCCCGATCCCGTCATACGCAGTATTTT; CDR3: CASSLAGARSRHTQYF; V: TRBV11-2; D: .; J: TRBJ2-3; size: many; length: 16
DNA: TGTGCCAGCAGGCCGGGGGATATACCCACTGAAGCTTTCTTT; CDR3: CASRPGDIPTEAFF; V: TRBV12-3/TRBV12-4; D: .; J: TRBJ1-1; size: many; length: 14
DNA: TGCGCCAGCAGCCATGAGGCGACGAACTCTGGGGCCAACGTCCTGACTTTC; CDR3: CASSHEATNSGANVLTF; V: TRBV4-3; D: .; J: TRBJ2-6; size: few; length: 17
DNA: TGTGCCAGCAGCTTAGATCAGGTTAGCGGGATTCAGTACTTC; CDR3: CASSLDQVSGIQYF; V: TRBV11-2; D: TRBD2; J: TRBJ2-4; size: many; length: 14
DNA: TGTGCCAGCAGCCAAGAGGGGTTTGGGGCTTTCTTT; CDR3: CASSQEGFGAFF; V: TRBV3-1; D: .; J: TRBJ1-1; size: many; length: 12
DNA: TGCAGTGCTAGACCACAGAACACTGAAGCTTTCTTT; CDR3: CSARPQNTEAFF; V: TRBV20-1; D: .; J: TRBJ1-1; size: many; length: 12
DNA: TGTGCCAGTACCCCCAAGGCGGGGACTGAAGCTTTCTTT; CDR3: CASTPKAGTEAFF; V: TRBV19; D: .; J: TRBJ1-1; size: few; length: 13
DNA: TGTGCCAGCAGTTTCAACACAAATACGCAGTATTTT; CDR3: CASSFNTNTQYF; V: TRBV12-3/TRBV12-4; D: .; J: TRBJ2-3; size: many; length: 12
DNA: TGTGCCAGCATCTGGGGGGTCCGACGCATTGAAGCTTTCTTT; CDR3: CASIWGVRRIEAFF; V: TRBV12-3/TRBV12-4; D: .; J: TRBJ1-1; size: .; length: 14
DNA: TGCGCCAGTCGGGAACAGGACTTAATACACTCTGGAAACACCATATATTTT; CDR3: CASREQDLIHSGNTIYF; V: TRBV4-1; D: .; J: TRBJ1-3; size: many; length: 17
DNA: TGTGCCAGCAGCGTAGGCGGAGAGACCCAGTACTTC; CDR3: CASSVGGETQYF; V: TRBV9; D: .; J: TRBJ2-5; size: many; length: 12
DNA: TGTGCCAGCAGTTCCTGGACTAGCCGCACAGATACGCAGTATTTT; CDR3: CASSSWTSRTDTQYF; V: TRBV6-2/TRBV6-3; D: TRBD2; J: TRBJ2-3; size: many; length: 15
DNA: TGCGCCAGCAATCTGGGACAGGGGGCCGAGCAGTACTTC; CDR3: CASNLGQGAEQYF; V: TRBV5-1; D: TRBD1; J: TRBJ2-7; size: many; length: 13
DNA: TGTGCCAGCAGCCGGGACATCGAAGGGACCCAGTACTTC; CDR3: CASSRDIEGTQYF; V: TRBV5-4; D: .; J: TRBJ2-5; size: few; length: 13
DNA: TGTGCCACCAGCAGTCAGTTGGGGGGGGCAGGGCCCCAGCATTTT; CDR3: CATSSQLGGAGPQHF; V: TRBV15; D: .; J: TRBJ1-5; size: many; length: 15
DNA: TGTGCCAGCAGTAATTACGGGTCAGCCTCCCATATTTATAGCAATCAGCCCCAGCATTTT; CDR3: CASSNYGSASHIYSNQPQHF; V: TRBV12-3/TRBV12-4; D: .; J: TRBJ1-5; size: many; length: 20
DNA: TGCGCCAGCAGCTTGGAAGGACTTCTGGGGGAAGCTTTCTTT; CDR3: CASSLEGLLGEAFF; V: TRBV5-1; D: .; J: TRBJ1-1; size: many; length: 14
DNA: TGCAGTGCTACCCCCAGCGGGCGTTCCTACGAGCAGTACTTC; CDR3: CSATPSGRSYEQYF; V: TRBV20-1; D: .; J: TRBJ2-7; size: many; length: 14
DNA: TGCAGCGTTGGGGACCGGCGAGGTAATGAAAAACTGTTTTTT; CDR3: CSVGDRRGNEKLFF; V: TRBV29-1; D: .; J: TRBJ1-4; size: many; length: 14
DNA: TGCAGTGCTAGGGTCCCCTACACCGGGGAGCTGTTTTTT; CDR3: CSARVPYTGELFF; V: TRBV20-1; D: .; J: TRBJ2-2; size: many; length: 13
DNA: TGCAGTGCTAGAGCCGGGGGAGGTCAGCCCCAGCATTTT; CDR3: CSARAGGGQPQHF; V: TRBV20-1; D: .; J: TRBJ1-5; size: few; length: 13
DNA: TGTGCCAGCAGCCAAGGTCGGGGACGCGAGACCCAGTACTTC; CDR3: CASSQGRGRETQYF; V: TRBV3-1; D: .; J: TRBJ2-5; size: many; length: 14
DNA: TGTGCCAGCAGTACCGGGACAGGGGGCGGAAACACCATATATTTT; CDR3: CASSTGTGGGNTIYF; V: TRBV12-3/TRBV12-4; D: TRBD1; J: TRBJ1-3; size: many; length: 15
DNA: TGTGCCAGTAGTCCCAACTATGACAGACCCCTTAGCAATCAGCCCCAGCATTTT; CDR3: CASSPNYDRPLSNQPQHF; V: TRBV19; D: .; J: TRBJ1-5; size: many; length: 18
DNA: TGTGCCACCAGCAGAGATCTCGAGGCCGGGGAGCTGTTTTTT; CDR3: CATSRDLEAGELFF; V: TRBV15; D: .; J: TRBJ2-2; size: many; length: 14
DNA: TGCGCCAGCAGCTCTAGCGGGGGGACCAAAAAAGAGACCCAGTACTTC; CDR3: CASSSSGGTKKETQYF; V: TRBV5-1; D: TRBD2; J: TRBJ2-5; size: many; length: 16
DNA: TGCGCCAGCAGCCCGGGATGGGGGGCTAAATATGGCTACACCTTC; CDR3: CASSPGWGAKYGYTF; V: TRBV4-3; D: .; J: TRBJ1-2; size: .; length: 15
DNA: TGTGCCAGCACCCCTGGCGGGACACCCAATGAGCAGTTCTTC; CDR3: CASTPGGTPNEQFF; V: TRBV5-4; D: .; J: TRBJ2-1; size: few; length: 14
DNA: TGTGCCACCAGTGATGGTCGGAATCAGCCCCAGCATTTT; CDR3: CATSDGRNQPQHF; V: TRBV24-1; D: .; J: TRBJ1-5; size: many; length: 13
DNA: TGCTGTGCTAGAGATTTCCAGACAGGGGGGTGGACAGATACGCAGTATTTT; CDR3: CCARDFQTGGWTDTQYF; V: TRBV20-1; D: TRBD1; J: TRBJ2-3; size: .; length: 17
DNA: TGTGCCAGCAGCCCCCGGGGTGCCCTGGACTATGGCTACACCTTC; CDR3: CASSPRGALDYGYTF; V: TRBV5-5; D: .; J: TRBJ1-2; size: many; length: 15
DNA: TGTGCCAGCTCACCCGGGACAGGGGGTATTGACGAGCAGTACTTC; CDR3: CASSPGTGGIDEQYF; V: TRBV18; D: TRBD1; J: TRBJ2-7; size: .; length: 15
DNA: TGCGCCAGCAGCTCTCTAGAAGGGGGTGGGACAGATACGCAGTATTTT; CDR3: CASSSLEGGGTDTQYF; V: TRBV5-1; D: .; J: TRBJ2-3; size: many; length: 16
DNA: TGCAGTGCTAGAGTAGGTGGGGGGGTGAGCACTGAAGCTTTCTTT; CDR3: CSARVGGGVSTEAFF; V: TRBV20-1; D: .; J: TRBJ1-1; size: many; length: 15
DNA: TGTGCCAGCAGCCAAGGAGACAGGGCCCACGAGCAGTACTTC; CDR3: CASSQGDRAHEQYF; V: TRBV3-1; D: TRBD1; J: TRBJ2-7; size: many; length: 14
DNA: TGCAGTGCTAGAATGGCAGCTAACTATGGCTACACCTTC; CDR3: CSARMAANYGYTF; V: TRBV20-1; D: .; J: TRBJ1-2; size: many; length: 13
DNA: TGTGCCACCACGACTAGCGGGGAGACCCAGTACTTC; CDR3: CATTTSGETQYF; V: TRBV10-3; D: TRBD2; J: TRBJ2-5; size: many; length: 12
DNA: TGTGCCAGCAGCTTGGTGGCCTATTCACCCCTCCACTTT; CDR3: CASSLVAYSPLHF; V: TRBV5-5; D: .; J: TRBJ1-6; size: many; length: 13
DNA: TGTGCCAGCAGGGGTCCCCGACTAGGTCAAATGAGTGAGCAGTTCTTC; CDR3: CASRGPRLGQMSEQFF; V: TRBV7-8; D: .; J: TRBJ2-1; size: many; length: 16
DNA: TGCAGTGCTAGAACCCTAGGACAGTCTGGGAAGCCCCAGCATTTT; CDR3: CSARTLGQSGKPQHF; V: TRBV20-1; D: .; J: TRBJ1-5; size: many; length: 15
DNA: TGTGCCAGCAGTCAAGGAACTACCGGGGAGCTGTTTTTT; CDR3: CASSQGTTGELFF; V: TRBV2; D: .; J: TRBJ2-2; size: many; length: 13
DNA: TGTGCCAGCAGTTACGGGGGGTGGGGCGCAAATGAAAAACTGTTTTTT; CDR3: CASSYGGWGANEKLFF; V: TRBV6-5; D: .; J: TRBJ1-4; size: many; length: 16
DNA: TGTGCCAGCCGAAAAGCGGGAAGCACAGATACGCAGTATTTT; CDR3: CASRKAGSTDTQYF; V: TRBV7-2; D: TRBD2; J: TRBJ2-3; size: many; length: 14